The present TCR beta chain was sequenced within a study of T cell repertoires in cytomegalovirus infection. Study as a whole: Public signatures in TCR beta pointed to CMV infection and matching HLA type. Study conclusions and caveats: There were carriers of CMV plus the relevant HLA, and cumulative public TCR beta family frequency identified them.

In its sample, this clonotype was seen a few times. What it binds is unknown. There are 11 residues in the CDR3. The germline gives CDR1 SGHTS, CDR2 YDEGEE. V was trimmed by 6 bases and J by 6 bases, leaving 9 bases between them. TCRdb re-called the reads through MiXCR, storing one row per CDR3 protein. Among 450,000 to 550,000 distinct CDR3 sequences listed, approximately 16% were seen once. What was sequenced was CD8+ T cells from PBMCs. The chain employs TRBV5-8 and TRBJ1-1; D remains unclear. This sequence was found in a human donor in good health (CMV status not recorded). Some clones in this sample may be carry-over from other donors' samples. CDR3 loop: CASMMRPEAFF. In DNA form, the CDR3 reads TGTGCCAGCATGATGAGGCCTGAAGCTTTCTTT.